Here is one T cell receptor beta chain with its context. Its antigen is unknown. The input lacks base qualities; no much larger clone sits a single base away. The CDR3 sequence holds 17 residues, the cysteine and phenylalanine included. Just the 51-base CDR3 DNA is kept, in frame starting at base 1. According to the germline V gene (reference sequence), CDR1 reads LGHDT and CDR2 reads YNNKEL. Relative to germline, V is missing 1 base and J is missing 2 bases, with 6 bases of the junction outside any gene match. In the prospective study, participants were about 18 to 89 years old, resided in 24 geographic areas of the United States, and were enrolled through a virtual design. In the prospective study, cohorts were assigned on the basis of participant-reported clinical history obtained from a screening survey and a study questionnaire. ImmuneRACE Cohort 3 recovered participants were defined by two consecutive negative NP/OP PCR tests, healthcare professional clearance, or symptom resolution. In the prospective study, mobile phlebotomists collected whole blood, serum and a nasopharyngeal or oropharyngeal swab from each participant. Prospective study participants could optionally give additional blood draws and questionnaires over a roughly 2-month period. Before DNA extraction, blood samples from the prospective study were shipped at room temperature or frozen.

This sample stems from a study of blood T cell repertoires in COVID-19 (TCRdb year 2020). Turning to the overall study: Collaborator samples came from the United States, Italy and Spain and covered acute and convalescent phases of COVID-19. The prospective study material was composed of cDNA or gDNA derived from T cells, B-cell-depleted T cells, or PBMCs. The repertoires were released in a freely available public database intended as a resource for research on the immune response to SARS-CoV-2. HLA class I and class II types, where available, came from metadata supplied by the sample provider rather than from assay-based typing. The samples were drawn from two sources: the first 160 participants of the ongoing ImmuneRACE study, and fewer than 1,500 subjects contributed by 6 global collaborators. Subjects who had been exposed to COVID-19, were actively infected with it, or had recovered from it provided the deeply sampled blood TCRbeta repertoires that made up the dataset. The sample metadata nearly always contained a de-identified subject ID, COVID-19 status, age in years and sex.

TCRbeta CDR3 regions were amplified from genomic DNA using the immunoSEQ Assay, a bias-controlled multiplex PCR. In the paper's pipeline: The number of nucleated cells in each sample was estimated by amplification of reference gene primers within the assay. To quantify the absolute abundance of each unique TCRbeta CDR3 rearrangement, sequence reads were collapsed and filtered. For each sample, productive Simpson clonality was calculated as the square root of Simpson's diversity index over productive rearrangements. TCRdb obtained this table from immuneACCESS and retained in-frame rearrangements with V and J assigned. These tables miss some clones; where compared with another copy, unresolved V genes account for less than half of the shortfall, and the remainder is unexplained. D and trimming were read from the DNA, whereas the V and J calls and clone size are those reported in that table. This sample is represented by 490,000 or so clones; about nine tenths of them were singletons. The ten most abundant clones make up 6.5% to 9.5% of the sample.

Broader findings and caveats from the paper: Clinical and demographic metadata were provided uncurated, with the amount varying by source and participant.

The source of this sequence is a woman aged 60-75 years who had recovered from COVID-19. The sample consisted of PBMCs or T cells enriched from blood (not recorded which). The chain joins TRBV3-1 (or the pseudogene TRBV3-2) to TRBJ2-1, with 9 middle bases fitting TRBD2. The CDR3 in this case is CASSQGYSSGAYNEQFF. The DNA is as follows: TGTGCCAGCAGCCAAGGTTATTCTAGCGGGGCCTACAATGAGCAGTTCTTC.